This T cell receptor (beta chain) was found in a study of blood T cell repertoires in COVID-19. On the study more broadly: In each case, the material was cDNA or gDNA derived from T cells, B-cell-depleted T cells, or PBMCs.

In the study's own analysis: For nucleated cells, counts were estimated from reference gene primer amplification. Profiled with immunoSEQ multiplex PCR; TCRdb holds only in-frame clones, not every one. V, J and clone size are taken as reported in that table, and D and trimming were inferred from the DNA itself. Among about 180,000 clones, around 85% were seen once, and the ten largest hold less than 25%. The CDR3 runs 14 residues. In germline, CDR1 is SGHRS, CDR2 YFSETQ. The V end lost 4 bases, the J end lost 2 bases, and 10 bases lay between the germline ends. The TCR originated in a man in his 70s with active or convalescent COVID-19. The rearrangement joins TRBV5-1 to TRBJ1-5; maybe TRBD1 (6 bases). Sequenced material: peripheral blood. The CDR3 coding sequence is TGCGCCAGCAGCCAGGACAGCCGCAATCAGCCCCAGCATTTT. Protein: CASSQDSRNQPQHF.